Below are 19 T cell receptor beta chains sequenced from a single sample in a study of T cells in Graves' hyperthyroidism and ophthalmopathy. TCR beta CDR3 region amplification was performed from RNA transcripts. First-round RT-PCR targeting the TCR CDR3 was performed with the HTBI primer set. MiXCR was run by TCRdb on the multiplex PCR reads, yielding one entry per CDR3 protein. The sample holds 700,000 to 950,000 distinct CDR3 sequences, approximately 40% seen once. The material sequenced was blood. Receptors were obtained from a woman between 40 and 50 years old with Graves' hyperthyroidism.

This clonotype showed up many times. CDR3 residues: CASAFGGPFMNTEAFF. In DNA form, the CDR3 reads TGTGCCAGCGCGTTTGGCGGACCGTTCATGAACACTGAAGCTTTCTTT. This rearrangement joins TRBV19 to TRBJ1-1, with unresolved D. The CDR3 extends over 16 amino acids. Trimming removed 9 bases from V and 0 bases from J, with 20 bases in between. Germline assignment: CDR1 LNHDA and CDR2 SQIVND (reference sequence). The full variable domain, completed using reference TRBV19 and TRBJ1-1, is DGGITQSPKYLFRKEGQNVTLSCEQNLNHDAMYWYRQDPGQGLRLIYYSQIVNDFQKGDIAEGYSVSREKKESFPLTVTSAQKNPTAFYLCASAFGGPFMNTEAFFGQGTRLTVV.

V usage is TRBV2 and J usage is TRBJ1-5, with D possibly TRBD1 on 6 matching bases. The CDR3 contains 14 residues. The V end was cut by 8 bases, the J end by 6 bases, with 17 bases between. CDR1 and CDR2 (germline): SNHLY, FYNNEI. CDR3 amino acids: CASEMTGSGQPQHF. CDR3 coding DNA: TGTGCCAGCGAGATGACAGGTTCAGGTCAGCCCCAGCATTTT.

The V and J genes are TRBV2 and TRBJ2-7; 7 bases are shared with TRBD1. V dropped 8 bases and J dropped 6; count of bases not matched to a gene: 13. The V gene's germline CDR1 is SNHLY and CDR2 FYNNEI. The CDR3 runs 14 residues. This CDR3 reads CASSRGPGSGEQYF. As DNA, the CDR3 is TGTGCCAGCTCAAGGGGGCCAGGGTCAGGCGAGCAGTACTTC.

V gene TRBV7-9 combines with J gene TRBJ1-4, with D possibly being TRBD1 (5 bases). Trimming took off 8 bases at V and 1 base at J, with 14 bases between the two ends. CDR3 length: 15 residues. Per the germline V gene, CDR1 is SEHNR and CDR2 is FQNEAQ (reference sequence). This chain's CDR3 is CASSRQGETNEKLFF. In DNA form, the CDR3 reads TGTGCCAGCTCACGCCAGGGCGAAACTAATGAAAAACTGTTTTTT.

This clonotype was observed many times. The J gene is TRBJ1-6, the V gene TRBV7-9; D possibly corresponds to TRBD1 (5 bases). The CDR3 totals 14 residues. V shed 4 bases and J shed 10 bases, with 14 bases lying between them. Looked up from germline, CDR1 is SEHNR and CDR2 is FQNEAQ (reference sequence). The CDR3 DNA follows: TGTGCCAGCAGCTACACCGGGACGAACTCACCCCTCCACTTT. Translation: CASSYTGTNSPLHF.

This clonotype was observed a few times. The chain is built from TRBV4-3 and TRBJ2-5, with unresolved D. The CDR3 totals 16 residues. V was clipped by 4 bases and J by 1 base, with 16 bases between them. Germline V gives CDR1 LGHNA, CDR2 YSLEER. In DNA, the CDR3 is TGCGCCAGCAGCCCTGGGTCCCTGCCCACCCAAGAGACCCAGTACTTC. It yields the protein CASSPGSLPTQETQYF.

As DNA, the CDR3 is TGTGCCAGCAGTGTAACAGGGGTGAGCTATGGCTACACCTTC. Translated: CASSVTGVSYGYTF. The chain carries TRBV12-3 or TRBV12-4 and TRBJ1-2; 7 bases agree with TRBD1. J lost 4 bases, V lost 5 bases, and 7 bases had no gene match. The CDR3 spans 14 residues.

The chain is built from TRBV19 and TRBJ1-1; D might be TRBD1 (5 bases). CDR1 and CDR2 from the germline V gene are LNHDA and SQIVND (reference sequence). V was pared by 9 bases and J by 4 bases, with 18 bases between. This CDR3 has 14 residues. The CDR3 spells CASILGGGTTEAFF. CDR3 sequence (DNA): TGTGCCAGCATCCTCGGTGGGGGGACCACTGAAGCTTTCTTT.

This clonotype occurred a few times. The CDR3, as DNA: TGTGCTAGTGGTACTCGGACAGGGGGGAATTCACCCCTCCACTTT. This encodes CASGTRTGGNSPLHF. The V gene is TRBV12-5, the J gene TRBJ1-6; 10 bases line up with TRBD1. CDR1 is LGHNT, CDR2 FRNRAP, per germline. The CDR3 is made up of 15 amino acids. The J segment lost 7 bases and the V segment lost 5 bases, leaving 5 bases of the junction unmatched.

The genes are TRBV20-1 and TRBJ2-5, with D tentatively TRBD1 or TRBD2 (5 bases each). The CDR3 extends over 13 amino acids. V shed 2 bases and J shed 4 bases, with 11 bases lying between them. CDR1 is DFQATT and CDR2 is SNEGSKA in the germline V gene (reference sequence). The CDR3 here is CSARRAGGETQYF. DNA of the CDR3: TGCAGTGCTAGACGGGCTGGGGGAGAGACCCAGTACTTC.

Concerning this clonotype: At one end, the junction sequence differs from germline, possibly due to a read error. The chain is built from TRBV9 and TRBJ2-5; TRBD1 matches 7 bases. The CDR3 is made up of 15 amino acids. Germline lookup yields CDR1 SGDLS and CDR2 YYNGEE. CDR3 sequence: CASSVAGQVQGTQYF. The CDR3 DNA reads as TGTGCCAGCAGCGTGGCAGGACAGGTACAAGGGACCCAGTACTTC.

This clonotype was found many times. The genes are TRBV10-3 and TRBJ1-5, with a weak D call TRBD1 (6 bases). The CDR3 totals 18 residues. Trimming removed 1 base at V and 1 base at J, with 17 bases between. CDR1 and CDR2 (germline): ENHRY, SYGVKD. The CDR3, as DNA: TGTGCCATCAGTGAGTATCTTTCGGGGGCTGGGAGCAATCAGCCCCAGCATTTT. This gives the protein CAISEYLSGAGSNQPQHF.

The chain recombines TRBV4-1 with TRBJ2-5, with no clear D. Trimming took 6 bases from V and 1 from J, leaving 18 bases between them. The CDR3 is 16 amino acids. Per germline, CDR1 MGHRA and CDR2 YSYEKL. CDR3 region: CASRRFGSPIQETQYF. As DNA, the CDR3 is TGCGCCAGCAGACGCTTCGGGTCCCCAATCCAAGAGACCCAGTACTTC.

Remarks on this clonotype: Compared with germline, one end of the junction differs, possibly owing to a read error. The chain carries TRBV12-5 and TRBJ1-1; 11 bases line up with TRBD1. Germline lookup yields CDR1 LGHNT and CDR2 FRNRAP. The CDR3 has 18 amino acids. CDR3 in DNA: TGTGCCAGCAGTGACGTACACTGGACAGGGGGCATGAACACTGAAGCCTTCTTT. Translation: CASSDVHWTGGMNTEAFF. The full variable domain, with the rest looked up from reference TRBV12-5 and TRBJ1-1, is DARVTQTPRHKVTEMGQEVTMRCQPILGHNTVFWYRQTMMQGLELLAYFRNRAPLDDSGMPKDRFSAEMPDATLATLKIQPSEPRDSAVYFCASSDVHWTGGMNTEAFFGQGTRLTVV.

This clonotype was found many times. The junction does not match germline at one end; this may be a read error. This chain uses TRBV5-1 with TRBJ2-2; D is ambiguous. CDR3 size: 13 residues. The germline gives CDR1 SGHRS, CDR2 YFSETQ. This chain's CDR3 is CASSLGVAGELFF. The CDR3 DNA reads as TGTGCCAGCAGTTTAGGAGTGGCAGGAGAACTGTTTTTT.

The count of this clonotype is one. This chain joins TRBV7-2 and TRBJ1-1, with 7 bases that match TRBD1. J lost 1 base, V lost 2 bases, and 19 bases had no gene match. Germline V CDR1 and CDR2: SGHTA, FQGNSA. CDR3 size: 20 residues. CDR3 protein: CASSLWVPGQKFSGNTEAFF. As DNA, the CDR3 is TGTGCCAGCAGCTTATGGGTTCCGGGACAGAAATTTTCGGGGAACACTGAAGCTTTCTTT. The full variable domain, completed using reference TRBV7-2 and TRBJ1-1, is GAGVSQSPSNKVTEKGKDVELRCDPISGHTALYWYRQSLGQGLEFLIYFQGNSAPDKSGLPSDRFSAERTGGSVSTLTIQRTQQEDSAVYLCASSLWVPGQKFSGNTEAFFGQGTRLTVV.

As concerns this clonotype: The junction departs from germline at one end; a sequencing error may be responsible. This rearrangement joins TRBV10-3 to TRBJ1-6; possible D gene TRBD1, 6 bases. CDR1 and CDR2 from the germline V gene are ENHRY and SYGVKD. The CDR3 runs 17 residues. The CDR3 here is CASSFVPPGQMNSPLHF. The DNA for the CDR3 is TGTGCCAGCAGTTTCGTACCCCCCGGACAGATGAATTCACCCCTCCACTTT.

The chain employs TRBV11-1 and TRBJ1-4; D is undetermined. Trimming removed 6 bases at V and 8 bases at J, with 16 bases between. The germline CDR1 and CDR2 sequences are SGHAT and FQDESV (reference sequence). CDR3 size: 14 residues. The chain's CDR3 is CASSLRESSEKLFF. In DNA, the CDR3 is TGTGCCAGCAGTTTACGGGAGTCGAGCGAAAAACTGTTTTTT.

The rearrangement joins TRBV6-1 to TRBJ1-3; D not resolved. CDR3 length: 13 amino acids. Germline V lookup: CDR1 MNHNS, CDR2 SASEGT. Trimming removed 8 bases at V and 0 bases at J, with 8 bases between. This CDR3 is CASGEFSGNTIYF. CDR3 bases: TGTGCCAGCGGGGAGTTCTCTGGAAACACCATATATTTT.